The 9 T cell receptor beta chains given below trace back to one sample, sequenced in a study of T cells in Graves' hyperthyroidism and ophthalmopathy. Template material for amplifying TCR beta CDR3 regions consisted of RNA transcripts. RT-PCR in the first round (using the HTBI primer set) targeted the TCR CDR3. TCRdb called the multiplex PCR reads again in MiXCR, with one record for every CDR3 protein. The sample gives roughly 290,000 distinct CDR3 sequences, roughly 15% of which show up once; under 8% is in the top ten. Sequencing input: blood. These receptors came from a woman aged 40-49 years with Graves' hyperthyroidism.

This chain connects TRBV20-1 to TRBJ1-4; TRBD1 agrees at 10 bases. V gave up 6 bases and J gave up 10 bases; unmatched junction bases: 8. Germline lookup yields CDR1 DFQATT and CDR2 SNEGSKA (reference sequence). CDR3 length equals 13 residues. The CDR3 is CSAPGTGVGKLFF. The CDR3 nucleotides are TGCAGTGCCCCCGGGACAGGGGTGGGAAAACTGTTTTTT.

CDR3 loop: CASSRQGKGSHEQYF. As DNA, the CDR3 is TGTGCCAGCAGTAGACAGGGGAAAGGGTCCCACGAGCAGTACTTC. This chain connects TRBV6-1 to TRBJ2-7, with 8 bases lining up with TRBD1. The V segment lost 5 bases and the J segment 5 bases; nucleotides outside the gene matches: 11. This CDR3 comprises 15 residues. Germline V CDR1 and CDR2: MNHNS, SASEGT.

This clonotype was observed at least ten times. The CDR3 DNA is TGTGCCACCAGTGATTGGGGGGCCGAGCAGTACTTC. This encodes CATSDWGAEQYF. The chain carries TRBV24-1 and TRBJ2-7, with D possibly called TRBD1 or TRBD2 (6 bases each). In germline, CDR1 is KGHDR, CDR2 SFDVKD. This CDR3 spans 12 amino acids. Deletions cut 2 bases from V and 6 bases from J, with 7 bases between.

The chain recombines TRBV28 with TRBJ1-4, with a tentative D call TRBD1 (6 bases). The length of the CDR3 is 16 residues. Germline assignment: CDR1 MDHEN and CDR2 SYDVKM. Trimming pared 4 bases from V and 3 bases from J, leaving 15 bases between. The CDR3 here is CASSWDLQGPNEKLFF. CDR3 nucleotides: TGTGCCAGCAGTTGGGATCTACAGGGTCCTAATGAAAAACTGTTTTTT.

The V gene is TRBV6-1, the J gene TRBJ2-1; the match to TRBD2 covers 10 bases. This CDR3 is built from 13 residues. V lost 8 bases to trimming and J lost 7 bases; unmatched junction nucleotides: 5. In germline, CDR1 is MNHNS, CDR2 SASEGT. In DNA, the CDR3 is TGTGCCAGCGGAGCGGGAGGGTGGAATGAGCAGTTCTTC. Translated, it gives CASGAGGWNEQFF.

The table lists this clonotype with many counts. The chain recombines TRBV6-1 with TRBJ1-5; the D gene is possibly TRBD1 (5 bases). The CDR3 covers 15 residues. V lost 2 bases and J 0 bases, leaving 8 bases between the germline ends. Looked up from germline, CDR1 is MNHNS and CDR2 is SASEGT. The CDR3 sequence is CASSEMRGSNQPQHF. CDR3 in DNA: TGTGCCAGCAGTGAAATGAGGGGTAGCAATCAGCCCCAGCATTTT.

This clonotype was recorded at least ten times. The V call is TRBV7-9, the J call TRBJ2-3; D remains ambiguous. The CDR3 consists of 14 residues. The V end lost 3 bases, the J end lost 2 bases, and 9 bases lay between the germline ends. The germline gives CDR1 SEHNR, CDR2 FQNEAQ (reference sequence). This chain's CDR3 is CASSFAFHTDTQYF. The CDR3, as DNA: TGTGCCAGCAGCTTTGCCTTCCACACAGATACGCAGTATTTT.

In this sample, this clonotype turned up many times. The chain is built from TRBV6-2 or TRBV6-3 and TRBJ1-2, with 9 bases aligning to TRBD1. Germline-derived CDR1 and CDR2 are MNHEY and SVGEGT. The CDR3 runs 18 residues. Trimming removed 2 bases from V and 4 bases from J; junction bases left unmatched: 14. The CDR3 loop is CASSYEGQGPAGAYGYTF. Here the CDR3 DNA reads TGTGCCAGCAGTTACGAGGGACAGGGCCCCGCGGGCGCCTATGGCTACACCTTC.

The genes are TRBV19 and TRBJ1-1; D is ambiguous. The CDR3 totals 13 residues. V was shortened by 4 bases and J by 5 bases, with 11 bases between the two germline ends. Germline loops: CDR1 LNHDA, CDR2 SQIVND (reference sequence). The CDR3, as DNA: TGTGCCAGTAGTACGGTCTCGGCGACTGAAGCTTTCTTT. Protein product: CASSTVSATEAFF.